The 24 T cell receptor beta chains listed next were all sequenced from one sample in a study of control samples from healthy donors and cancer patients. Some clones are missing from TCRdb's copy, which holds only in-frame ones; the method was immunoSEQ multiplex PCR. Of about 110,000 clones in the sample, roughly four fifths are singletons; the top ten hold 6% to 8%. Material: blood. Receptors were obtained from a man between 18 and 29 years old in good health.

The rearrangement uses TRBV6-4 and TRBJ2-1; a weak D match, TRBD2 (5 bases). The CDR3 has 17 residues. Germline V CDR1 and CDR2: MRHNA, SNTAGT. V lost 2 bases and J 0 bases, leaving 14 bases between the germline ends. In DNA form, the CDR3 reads TGTGCCAGCAGTGACCCCTTTCGGGGTGGCTCCTACAATGAGCAGTTCTTC. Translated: CASSDPFRGGSYNEQFF.

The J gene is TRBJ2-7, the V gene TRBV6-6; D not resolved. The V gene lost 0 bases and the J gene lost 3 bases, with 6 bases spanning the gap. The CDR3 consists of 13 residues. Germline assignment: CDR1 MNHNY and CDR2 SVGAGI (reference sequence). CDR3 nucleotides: TGTGCCAGCAGTTACTCGTCCTTCTACGAGCAGTACGTC. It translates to CASSYSSFYEQYV.

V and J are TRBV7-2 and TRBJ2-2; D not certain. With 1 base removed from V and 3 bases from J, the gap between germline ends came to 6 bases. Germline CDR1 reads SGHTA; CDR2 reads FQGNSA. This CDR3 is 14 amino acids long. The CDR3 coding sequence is TGTGCCAGCAGCTTAGGGTCCTACACCGGGGAGCTGTTTTTT. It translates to CASSLGSYTGELFF.

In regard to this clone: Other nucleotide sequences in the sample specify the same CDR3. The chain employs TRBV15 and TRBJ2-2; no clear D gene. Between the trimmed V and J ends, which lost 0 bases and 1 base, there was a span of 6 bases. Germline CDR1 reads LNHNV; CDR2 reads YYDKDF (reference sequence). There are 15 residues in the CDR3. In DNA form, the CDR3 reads TGTGCCACCAGCAGAGATCTCGGGAACACCGGGGAGCTGTTTTTT. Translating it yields CATSRDLGNTGELFF.

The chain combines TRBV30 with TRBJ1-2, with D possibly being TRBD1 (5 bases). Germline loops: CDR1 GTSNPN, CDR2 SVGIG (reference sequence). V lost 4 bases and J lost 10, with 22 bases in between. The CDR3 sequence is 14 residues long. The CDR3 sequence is CAWMGLKLTMAYTF. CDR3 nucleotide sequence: TGTGCCTGGATGGGACTGAAGTTAACTATGGCCTACACCTTC.

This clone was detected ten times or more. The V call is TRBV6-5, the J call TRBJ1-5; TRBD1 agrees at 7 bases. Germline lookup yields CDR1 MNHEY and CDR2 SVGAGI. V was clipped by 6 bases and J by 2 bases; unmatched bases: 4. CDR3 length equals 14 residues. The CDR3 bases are TGTGCCAGCAGCTGGACAGGTGGCAATCAGCCCCAGCATTTT. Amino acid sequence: CASSWTGGNQPQHF.

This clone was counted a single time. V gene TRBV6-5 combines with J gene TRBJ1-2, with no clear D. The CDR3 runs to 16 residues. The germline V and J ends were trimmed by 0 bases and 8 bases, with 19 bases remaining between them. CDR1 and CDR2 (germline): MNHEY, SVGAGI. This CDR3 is CASSYSRLLRTIGYTF. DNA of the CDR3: TGTGCCAGCAGTTACTCGAGATTATTAAGGACTATCGGCTACACCTTC.

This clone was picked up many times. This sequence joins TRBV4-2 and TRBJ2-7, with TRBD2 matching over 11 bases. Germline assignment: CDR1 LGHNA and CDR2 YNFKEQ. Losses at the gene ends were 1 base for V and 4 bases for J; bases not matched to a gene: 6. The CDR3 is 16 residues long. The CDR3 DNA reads TGTGCCAGCAGCCAAGCGTCTAGCGGGGGGAAATACGAGCAGTACTTC. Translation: CASSQASSGGKYEQYF.

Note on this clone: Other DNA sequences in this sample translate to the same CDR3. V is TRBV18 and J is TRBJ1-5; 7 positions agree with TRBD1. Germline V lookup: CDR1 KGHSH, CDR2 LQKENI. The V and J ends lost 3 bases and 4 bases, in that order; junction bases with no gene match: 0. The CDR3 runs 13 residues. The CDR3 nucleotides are TGTGCCAGCTCACCGGGACAGAATCAGCCCCAGCATTTT. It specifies CASSPGQNQPQHF.

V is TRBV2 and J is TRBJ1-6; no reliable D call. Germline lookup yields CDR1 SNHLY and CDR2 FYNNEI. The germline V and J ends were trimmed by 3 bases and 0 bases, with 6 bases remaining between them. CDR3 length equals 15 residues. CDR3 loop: CASSDASSYNSPLHF. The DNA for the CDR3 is TGTGCCAGCAGTGACGCTAGCTCCTATAATTCACCCCTCCACTTT.

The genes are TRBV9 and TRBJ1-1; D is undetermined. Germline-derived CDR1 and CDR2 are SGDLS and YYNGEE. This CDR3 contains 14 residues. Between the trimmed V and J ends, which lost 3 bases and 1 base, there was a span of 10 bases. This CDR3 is CASSERIGNTEAFF. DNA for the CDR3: TGTGCCAGCAGCGAGAGAATTGGGAACACTGAAGCTTTCTTT. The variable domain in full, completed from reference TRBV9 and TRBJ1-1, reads DSGVTQTPKHLITATGQRVTLRCSPRSGDLSVYWYQQSLDQGLQFLIQYYNGEERAKGNILERFSAQQFPDLHSELNLSSLELGDSALYFCASSERIGNTEAFFGQGTRLTVV.

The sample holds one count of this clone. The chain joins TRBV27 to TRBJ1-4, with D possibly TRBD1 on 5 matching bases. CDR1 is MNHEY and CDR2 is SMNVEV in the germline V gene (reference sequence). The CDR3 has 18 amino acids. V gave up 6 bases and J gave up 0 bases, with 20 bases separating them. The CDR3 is CASSTWTSASATNEKLFF. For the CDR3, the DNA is TGTGCCAGCAGCACCTGGACATCAGCAAGCGCAACTAATGAAAAACTGTTTTTT.

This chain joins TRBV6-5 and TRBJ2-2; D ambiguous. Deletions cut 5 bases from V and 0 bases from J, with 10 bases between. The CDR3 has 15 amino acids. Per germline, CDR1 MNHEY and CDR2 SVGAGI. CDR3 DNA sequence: TGTGCCAGCAGTCTTCACAAATCGAACACCGGGGAGCTGTTTTTT. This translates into CASSLHKSNTGELFF.

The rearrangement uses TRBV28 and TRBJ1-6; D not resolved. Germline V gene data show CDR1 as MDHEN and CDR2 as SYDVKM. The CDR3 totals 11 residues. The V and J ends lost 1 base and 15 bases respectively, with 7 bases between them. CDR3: CASSLYRHLHF. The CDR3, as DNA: TGTGCCAGCAGTTTATACAGACACCTCCACTTT.

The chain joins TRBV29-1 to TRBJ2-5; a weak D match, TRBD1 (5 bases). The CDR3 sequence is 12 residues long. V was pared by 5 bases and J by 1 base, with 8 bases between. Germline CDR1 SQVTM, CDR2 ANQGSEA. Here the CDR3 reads CSVRQLQETQYF. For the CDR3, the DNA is TGCAGCGTTCGACAGCTCCAAGAGACCCAGTACTTC.

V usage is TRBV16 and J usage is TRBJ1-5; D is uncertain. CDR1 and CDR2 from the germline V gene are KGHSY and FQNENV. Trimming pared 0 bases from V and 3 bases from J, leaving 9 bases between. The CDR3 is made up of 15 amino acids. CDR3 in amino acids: CASSQSKAINQPQHF. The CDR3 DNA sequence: TGTGCCAGCAGCCAATCAAAGGCGATCAATCAGCCCCAGCATTTT.

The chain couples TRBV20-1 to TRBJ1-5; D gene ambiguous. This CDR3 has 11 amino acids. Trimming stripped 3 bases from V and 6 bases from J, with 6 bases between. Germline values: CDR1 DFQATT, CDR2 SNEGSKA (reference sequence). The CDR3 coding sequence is TGCAGTGCTAGCGCAGGTCAGCCCCAGCATTTT. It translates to CSASAGQPQHF.

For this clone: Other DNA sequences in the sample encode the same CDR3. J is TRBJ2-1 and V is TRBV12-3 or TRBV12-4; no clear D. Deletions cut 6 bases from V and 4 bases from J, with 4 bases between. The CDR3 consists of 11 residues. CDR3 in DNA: TGTGCCAGCAGCGAATACAATGAGCAGTTCTTC. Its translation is CASSEYNEQFF.

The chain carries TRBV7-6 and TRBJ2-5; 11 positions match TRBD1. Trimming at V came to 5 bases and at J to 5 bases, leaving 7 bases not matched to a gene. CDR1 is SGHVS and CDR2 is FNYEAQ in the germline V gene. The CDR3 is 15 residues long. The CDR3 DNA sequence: TGTGCCAGCAGCCATGGACAGGGGGCCGGGGAGACCCAGTACTTC. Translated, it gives CASSHGQGAGETQYF.

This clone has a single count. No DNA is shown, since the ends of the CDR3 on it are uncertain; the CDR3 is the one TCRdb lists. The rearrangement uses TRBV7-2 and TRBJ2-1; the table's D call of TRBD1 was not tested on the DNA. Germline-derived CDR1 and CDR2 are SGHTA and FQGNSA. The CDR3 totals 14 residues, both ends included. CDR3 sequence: CASSSGQMYNEQFF.

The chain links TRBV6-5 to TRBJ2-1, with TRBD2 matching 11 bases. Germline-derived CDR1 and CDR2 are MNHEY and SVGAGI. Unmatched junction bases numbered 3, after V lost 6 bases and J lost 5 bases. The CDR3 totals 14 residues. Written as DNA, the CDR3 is TGTGCCAGCAGCGGGACTAGCGGACACAATGAGCAGTTCTTC. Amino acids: CASSGTSGHNEQFF.

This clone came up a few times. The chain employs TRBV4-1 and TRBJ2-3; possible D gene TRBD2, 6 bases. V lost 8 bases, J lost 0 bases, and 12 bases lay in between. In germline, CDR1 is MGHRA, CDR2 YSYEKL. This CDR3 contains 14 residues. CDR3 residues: CASRAGPSTDTQYF. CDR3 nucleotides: TGCGCCAGCCGAGCGGGCCCTAGCACAGATACGCAGTATTTT.

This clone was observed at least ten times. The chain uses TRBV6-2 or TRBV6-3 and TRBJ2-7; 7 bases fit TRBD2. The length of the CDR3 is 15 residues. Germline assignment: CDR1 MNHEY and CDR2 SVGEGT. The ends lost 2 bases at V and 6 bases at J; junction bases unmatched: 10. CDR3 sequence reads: CASSYLPGGLSEQYV. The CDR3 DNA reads TGTGCCAGCAGTTACCTCCCGGGGGGTCTCTCCGAGCAGTACGTC.

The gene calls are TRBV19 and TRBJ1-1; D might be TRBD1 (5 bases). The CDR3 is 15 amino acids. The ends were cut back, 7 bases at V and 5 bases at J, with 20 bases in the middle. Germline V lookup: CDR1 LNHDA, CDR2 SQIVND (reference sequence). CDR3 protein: CASIDNPGGRTEAFF. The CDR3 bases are TGTGCCAGTATCGACAATCCGGGGGGAAGGACTGAAGCTTTCTTT.